These T cell receptor beta chains were read from a single sample in a study of cytomegalovirus exposure and HLA in healthy donors. Assay: immunoSEQ multiplex PCR; the TCRdb copy retains only in-frame clones and omits some. The sample includes around 200,000 clones, more than 75% of them seen just once. What was sequenced was PBMCs. The receptors were gathered from a young woman in good health and CMV-seronegative. Each CDR3 is given with its conserved first and last residue. D genes are given only for firm matches. Not all rows give a size; the values are once, few, many and, for expanded clones, a class.

TRBJ2-7 NA TRBV2 few CASSKNKREQYF TGTGCCAGCAGCAAGAACAAACGCGAGCAGTACTTC
TRBJ1-2 NA TRBV5-1 NA CASSLGYEGTDYGYTF TGCGCCAGCAGCTTGGGGTATGAGGGGACTGACTATGGCTACACCTTC
TRBJ1-3 NA TRBV9 NA CASSVGQVTGNTIYF TGTGCCAGCAGCGTAGGACAGGTAACTGGAAACACCATATATTTT
TRBJ1-2 NA TRBV30 NA CAWSVHRVDEGYTF TGTGCCTGGAGTGTACACAGGGTGGATGAAGGCTACACCTTC
TRBJ2-7 TRBD1 TRBV2 few CASSSRGPDEQYF TGTGCCAGCAGTTCAAGGGGGCCCGACGAGCAGTACTTC
TRBJ2-1 NA TRBV27 NA CASTTSFPANEQFF TGTGCCAGCACTACTAGTTTTCCCGCCAATGAGCAGTTCTTC
TRBJ1-1 NA TRBV18 few CASSSLTEMNLEAFF TGTGCCAGCTCCTCCTTAACAGAGATGAACCTTGAAGCTTTCTTT
TRBJ2-7 NA TRBV5-1 NA CASYPPGHSYEQYF TGCGCCAGTTACCCTCCGGGACACTCCTACGAGCAGTACTTC
TRBJ2-5 TRBD1 TRBV18 few CASSPAGQGTETQYF TGTGCCAGCTCACCGGCAGGACAGGGAACGGAGACCCAGTACTTC
TRBJ1-1 TRBD1 TRBV5-1 NA CASSQGQGAGVNTEAFF TGCGCCAGCAGCCAGGGACAGGGGGCAGGGGTGAACACTGAAGCTTTCTTT
TRBJ2-1 NA TRBV7-9 NA CASSPSGIEQFF TGTGCCAGCAGCCCAAGCGGCATCGAGCAGTTCTTC
TRBJ2-3 TRBD2 TRBV14 NA CASSQYVRGSQFTDTQYF TGTGCCAGCAGCCAATATGTGCGGGGGTCGCAATTCACAGATACGCAGTATTTT
TRBJ2-7 TRBD2 TRBV6-1 NA CASSEGTSGSYEQYF TGTGCCAGCAGTGAAGGGACTAGCGGCTCCTACGAGCAGTACTTC
TRBJ2-5 NA TRBV5-4 NA CASSLGTRGETQYF TGTGCCAGCAGCTTGGGAACCCGGGGGGAGACCCAGTACTTC
TRBJ2-2 NA TRBV15 NA CATSRGAEGNPGELFF TGTGCCACCAGCAGAGGGGCGGAGGGGAATCCCGGGGAGCTGTTTTTT
TRBJ2-1 NA TRBV11-2 once CASSLDSQAPRQFF TGTGCCAGCAGCTTAGATTCACAGGCCCCGCGGCAGTTCTTC
TRBJ2-3 NA TRBV2 NA CASSREIGEVVTDTQYF TGTGCCAGCAGCCGAGAAATAGGGGAGGTTGTGACAGATACGCAGTATTTT
TRBJ2-7 TRBD2 TRBV15 NA CATSREGLVYEQYF TGTGCCACCAGCAGAGAAGGACTAGTCTACGAGCAGTACTTC
TRBJ2-7 NA TRBV4-1 NA CASSQEDRPPTYEQYF TGCGCCAGCAGCCAAGAAGACAGACCCCCCACCTACGAGCAGTACTTC
TRBJ2-3 TRBD2 TRBV2 NA CASSTLASGVSDTQYF TGTGCCAGCAGTACCCTTGCTAGCGGTGTCTCAGATACGCAGTATTTT
TRBJ1-1 TRBD1 TRBV5-1 NA CASSYRTGMNTEAFF TGCGCCAGCAGTTACAGGACAGGGATGAACACTGAAGCTTTCTTT
TRBJ1-2 NA TRBV27 NA CASSPLPGQYYGYTF TGTGCCAGCAGCCCGTTACCGGGACAATACTATGGCTACACCTTC
TRBJ1-1 TRBD1 TRBV2 NA CARIGTGGFQGQHTFQNTEAFF TGTGCCAGGATAGGGACAGGGGGCTTTCAGGGACAACACACATTTCAGAACACTGAAGCTTTCTTT
TRBJ2-7 NA TRBV29-1 NA CSARGAGEQYF TGCAGCGCCAGGGGGGCTGGCGAGCAGTACTTC
TRBJ1-3 TRBD1 TRBV6-5 NA CASSYSAGGYQPIYF TGTGCCAGCAGTTACTCGGCAGGGGGCTATCAACCCATATATTTT
TRBJ2-7 TRBD1 TRBV7-9 NA CASKGDRAYEQYF TGTGCCAGCAAAGGGGACAGAGCCTACGAGCAGTACTTC
TRBJ1-2 NA TRBV5-1 NA CASSLPPRAGHYGYTF TGCGCCAGCAGCTTACCCCCCAGGGCAGGGCACTATGGCTACACCTTC
TRBJ1-6 NA TRBV6-1 NA CASNPTGYNSPLHF TGTGCCAGCAACCCAACAGGTTACAATTCACCCCTCCACTTT
TRBJ1-3 NA TRBV28 once CASSLVQVNSGNTIYF TGTGCCAGCAGTTTGGTTCAGGTGAACTCTGGAAACACCATATATTTT
TRBJ1-2 NA TRBV21-1 NA CASSTAPGTPSINYGYTF TGTGCCAGCAGCACCGCACCCGGGACACCCTCCATTAACTATGGCTACACCTTC
TRBJ2-5 NA TRBV10-2 NA CASSESSLQETQYF TGCGCCAGCAGTGAGTCGAGTCTACAAGAGACCCAGTACTTC
TRBJ2-7 NA TRBV7-2 once CASSFGKTYEQYF TGTGCCAGCAGCTTCGGGAAGACCTACGAGCAGTACTTC
TRBJ1-5 NA TRBV27 NA CASSFSTGQPQHF TGTGCCAGCAGTTTTTCCACGGGTCAGCCCCAGCATTTT
TRBJ2-1 TRBD1 TRBV2 NA CASSVPRQGASNEQFF TGTGCCAGCAGTGTGCCCCGACAGGGGGCCAGCAATGAGCAGTTCTTC
TRBJ1-2 TRBD1 TRBV27 once CASSLLTGGAILNGYTF TGTGCCAGCAGTCTGTTGACAGGGGGCGCGATTTTGAATGGCTACACCTTC
TRBJ2-3 TRBD2 TRBV28 NA CASSFLLLAGTTDTQYF TGTGCCAGCAGTTTCCTGTTGCTAGCGGGAACCACAGATACGCAGTATTTT
TRBJ1-1 TRBD1 TRBV28 NA CASSFDRVIVNTEAFF TGTGCCAGCAGTTTTGACAGGGTCATCGTTAACACTGAAGCTTTCTTT
TRBJ2-7 NA TRBV4-2 NA CASSQDWALAVGEQYF TGTGCCAGCAGCCAAGATTGGGCACTAGCTGTGGGCGAGCAGTACTTC
TRBJ2-5 TRBD2 TRBV9 NA CASSVGIAGGIETQYF TGTGCCAGCAGCGTAGGGATAGCGGGGGGGATAGAGACCCAGTACTTC
TRBJ2-1 TRBD2 TRBV5-1 NA CASSLVAGGQYEQFF TGCGCCAGCAGCTTGGTAGCGGGGGGCCAGTATGAGCAGTTCTTC
TRBJ1-1 TRBD1 TRBV9 NA CASSAMDRGVEAFF TGTGCCAGCAGCGCCATGGACAGGGGGGTTGAAGCTTTCTTT
TRBJ1-6 NA TRBV10-2 NA CASRSNSPLHF TGCGCCAGCAGATCGAATTCACCCCTCCACTTT
TRBJ2-2 NA TRBV6-5 once CASRTSGTGELFF TGTGCCAGCCGGACAAGTGGTACCGGGGAGCTGTTTTTT
TRBJ2-7 TRBD2 TRBV27 NA CASSLGLAGVKQYF TGTGCCAGCAGTTTAGGTCTAGCGGGAGTAAAGCAGTACTTC
TRBJ2-2 NA TRBV19 NA CASSIVETGELFF TGTGCCAGTAGTATTGTGGAGACCGGGGAGCTGTTTTTT
TRBJ2-5 TRBD2 TRBV7-9 NA CASSLRASGEETQYF TGTGCCAGCAGCTTAAGGGCGAGCGGGGAAGAGACCCAGTACTTC
TRBJ2-1 TRBD2 TRBV19 NA CASSPVGTSGVGLYNEQFF TGTGCCAGTAGTCCAGTGGGGACTAGCGGGGTAGGGCTTTACAATGAGCAGTTCTTC
TRBJ2-1 TRBD2 TRBV4-1 NA CASSQASGSSYEQFF TGCGCCAGCAGCCAAGCTAGCGGGAGTTCGTATGAGCAGTTCTTC
TRBJ2-1 TRBD2 TRBV29-1 once CSVEDQRKSGGSNEQFF TGCAGCGTTGAAGATCAAAGAAAGAGCGGGGGATCCAATGAGCAGTTCTTC
TRBJ1-4 NA TRBV25-1 few CASSDLPGKLFF TGTGCCAGCAGTGATCTCCCCGGAAAACTGTTTTTT
TRBJ1-6 NA TRBV27 NA CASSPFYNSPLHF TGTGCCAGCAGTCCTTTCTATAATTCACCCCTCCACTTT